The clone carrying this T cell receptor beta chain was seen many times. Antigen unknown. The source of the sample is a study of spatial heterogeneity in lung cancer. Study background: Detected beta-chain sequences consistently exceeded alpha-chain sequences.

The time point here: sample taken at primary tumor resection. TCRdb reprocessed the 5' RACE reads with MiXCR, giving one entry per CDR3 protein. The table shows around 95,000 distinct CDR3 sequences, with under 4.5% occurring only once. Notes on the study in general: Mutation counts in tumors were tracked by counts of expanded intratumoral alpha and beta TCRs.

This CDR3 has 16 amino acids. V shed 5 bases and J shed 8 bases, with 23 bases lying between them. CDR1 and CDR2 from the germline V gene are SGHTA and FQGNSA. This receptor was taken from a male donor with early-stage non-small cell lung cancer. V is TRBV7-2 and J is TRBJ2-3; unclear D gene. Material: lung tumor tissue, obtained at surgery. CDR3 region: CASSLTPNVGGTTQYF. CDR3 sequence (DNA): TGTGCCAGCAGCCTGACTCCAAATGTGGGCGGAACTACGCAGTATTTT.